This passage covers 10 T cell receptor beta chains from one sample sequenced in a study of T cells in Graves' hyperthyroidism and ophthalmopathy. Amplification yielded TCR beta CDR3 regions, with RNA transcripts as the source. A set of HTBI primers served as the primers for a first-round RT-PCR of the TCR CDR3. MiXCR, applied by TCRdb to the multiplex PCR reads, yields one record per CDR3 protein. The sample contains around 700,000 distinct CDR3 sequences, 35% of which appear only once. Material: blood. Receptors originate from a middle-aged woman with Graves' hyperthyroidism.

This clonotype has a count of ten or more. The CDR3 coding sequence is TGTGCCAGTGTCGTCGGGGGGGTTAACACTGAAGCTTTCTTT. It specifies CASVVGGVNTEAFF. The V gene is TRBV19, the J gene TRBJ1-1; D is possibly TRBD1 (5 bases). The CDR3 has 14 amino acids. The V end lost 8 bases, the J end lost 2 bases, and 15 bases lay between the germline ends. The V gene's germline CDR1 is LNHDA and CDR2 SQIVND (reference sequence).

There are a few counts of this clonotype. The rearrangement uses TRBV7-8 and TRBJ2-7; TRBD1 matches 8 bases. CDR3 length: 18 amino acids. V was clipped by 4 bases and J by 3 bases; unmatched bases: 17. Germline loops: CDR1 SGHVS, CDR2 FQNEAQ. The DNA for the CDR3 is TGTGCCAGCAGCTCGGACAGGGAGAGACCCGATCTGGGCTACGAGCAGTACTTC. Translated: CASSSDRERPDLGYEQYF.

This clonotype was observed a few times. The chain is built from TRBV12-3 or TRBV12-4 and TRBJ1-3; 9 positions agree with TRBD1. This CDR3 region has 17 residues. The trim removed 6 bases at V and 1 base at J, leaving 10 bases unmatched. Written as DNA, the CDR3 is TGTGCCAGCAGCCTAACAGGGGGCGCTCGGTCTGGAAACACCATATATTTT. It encodes CASSLTGGARSGNTIYF.

This chain joins TRBV7-2 and TRBJ2-7; no reliable D call. The V gene lost 1 base and the J gene lost 3 bases, with 13 bases spanning the gap. CDR3 length equals 15 residues. Germline lookup yields CDR1 SGHTA and CDR2 FQGNSA. The CDR3 loop reads CASSLEYSLGYEQYF. CDR3 in DNA: TGTGCCAGCAGCTTAGAGTACTCCCTTGGCTACGAGCAGTACTTC. The full variable domain, rest sourced from reference TRBV7-2 and TRBJ2-7, is GAGVSQSPSNKVTEKGKDVELRCDPISGHTALYWYRQSLGQGLEFLIYFQGNSAPDKSGLPSDRFSAERTGGSVSTLTIQRTQQEDSAVYLCASSLEYSLGYEQYFGPGTRLTVT.

The chain is built from TRBV24-1 and TRBJ2-1; 7 nucleotides line up with TRBD2. Germline CDR1 and CDR2: KGHDR and SFDVKD. The CDR3 is 14 residues long. The V and J ends lost 11 bases and 9 bases, in that order; junction bases with no gene match: 15. CDR3: CASSLASGPSEQFF. The CDR3 nucleotides read TGTGCCAGCAGCTTGGCTAGCGGACCCAGTGAGCAGTTCTTC.

This clonotype was seen repeatedly, ten times or more. The J gene is TRBJ2-5, the V gene TRBV7-9; 7 bases line up with TRBD1. Germline-derived CDR1 and CDR2 are SEHNR and FQNEAQ (reference sequence). J was trimmed by 4 bases and V by 3 bases; bases with no gene match: 5. The CDR3 has 14 residues. CDR3 nucleotide sequence: TGTGCCAGCAGCTTTACACAGGGGAGAGAGACCCAGTACTTC. As protein: CASSFTQGRETQYF.

This clonotype was observed a few times. The rearrangement links TRBV7-3 to TRBJ2-3; D not resolved. Germline CDR1 and CDR2: SGHTA and FQGTGA. The length of the CDR3 is 14 residues. Deletions cut 3 bases from V and 0 bases from J, with 7 bases between. The CDR3 protein is CASSFGISTDTQYF. The CDR3 DNA is TGTGCCAGCAGCTTTGGTATCAGCACAGATACGCAGTATTTT.

This clonotype has a single count. The rearrangement links TRBV6-1 to TRBJ2-7, with 8 bases lining up with TRBD1. The CDR3 consists of 16 residues. The germline CDR1 and CDR2 sequences are MNHNS and SASEGT. Germline trimming cut 4 bases from V and 6 bases from J; bases unmatched to any gene: 14. This CDR3 is CASSGERGTGPLEQYF. The CDR3, as DNA: TGTGCCAGCAGTGGGGAGAGGGGGACAGGTCCCCTCGAGCAGTACTTC.

This rearrangement joins TRBV6-6 to TRBJ1-1, with D maybe TRBD1 (6 bases). Germline CDR1 reads MNHNY; CDR2 reads SVGAGI (reference sequence). The CDR3 contains 14 residues. V gave up 5 bases and J gave up 3 bases, with 13 bases separating them. CDR3 loop: CASSELEGDTEAFF. The CDR3 DNA reads as TGTGCCAGCAGTGAATTAGAGGGGGACACTGAAGCTTTCTTT.

This sequence joins TRBV7-2 and TRBJ2-1; D may be TRBD2 (6 bases). V shed 3 bases and J shed 5 bases, with 14 bases lying between them. Germline lookup yields CDR1 SGHTA and CDR2 FQGNSA. This CDR3 contains 15 residues. The CDR3 reads CASSFDLAFNNEQFF. In DNA form, the CDR3 reads TGTGCCAGCAGCTTCGACCTAGCGTTTAACAATGAGCAGTTCTTC.